The 26 T cell receptor beta chains reported below all come from one sample, sequenced in a study. Using its own MiXCR run on the RT-PCR reads, TCRdb lists one record per CDR3 protein. The table lists 550,000 to 750,000 distinct CDR3 sequences, approximately 15% of them singletons. Sequenced input: memory CD4+ T cells from blood. The receptors come from a female donor in good health, serving as a healthy control.

This clonotype was counted only a few times. The chain has TRBV12-3 or TRBV12-4 and TRBJ1-2, with a weak D call TRBD1 (6 bases). There are 18 residues in the CDR3. V dropped 2 bases and J dropped 6 bases, with 25 bases sitting between them. The CDR3 is CASSLSRGQRGSKHGYTF. Here the CDR3 DNA reads TGTGCCAGCAGTTTATCTCGGGGTCAAAGGGGGAGTAAACATGGCTACACCTTC.

This clonotype was found many times. J is TRBJ2-1 and V is TRBV20-1; 9 positions agree with TRBD1. The germline V gene encodes CDR1 DFQATT and CDR2 SNEGSKA (reference sequence). The CDR3 extends over 15 amino acids. V shed 6 bases, J shed 7 bases, and the junction held 13 bases outside the gene matches. The CDR3 bases are TGCAGTGCAACCCCCCCGGGACAGGGAGGTAATGAGCAGTTCTTC. Translation gives CSATPPGQGGNEQFF.

This clonotype was counted a few times. The V gene is TRBV20-1, the J gene TRBJ2-5, with a tentative D call TRBD2 (6 bases). V lost 6 bases to trimming and J lost 2 bases, with 13 bases between them. Germline V lookup: CDR1 DFQATT, CDR2 SNEGSKA (reference sequence). The CDR3 sequence is 13 residues long. DNA for the CDR3: TGCAGTGCATTCCGGGACTGGCAAGAGACCCAGTACTTC. It translates to CSAFRDWQETQYF.

This clonotype showed up many times. This chain links TRBV20-1 with TRBJ2-4; a possible D gene is TRBD1 (5 bases). The V gene's germline CDR1 is DFQATT and CDR2 SNEGSKA (reference sequence). Trimming took 4 bases from V and 8 from J, leaving 18 bases between them. CDR3 size: 14 residues. CDR3 DNA: TGCAGTGCTAAGACGACAGCGTCTTGGGACATTCAGTACTTC. Amino acids: CSAKTTASWDIQYF.

This clonotype has more than one count but fewer than ten. The J gene is TRBJ2-2, the V gene TRBV12-3 or TRBV12-4; maybe TRBD1 (6 bases). Trimming removed 6 bases from V and 1 base from J, with 9 bases in between. The CDR3 extends over 14 amino acids. The CDR3: CASRNRENTGELFF. The CDR3 bases are TGTGCCAGCAGAAACAGGGAGAACACCGGGGAGCTGTTTTTT.

This clonotype has a handful of counts. The CDR3 DNA reads TGTGCCAGCAGCTACGGACTAGCGGGAGGTAATGAGCAGTTCTTC. It translates to CASSYGLAGGNEQFF. V usage is TRBV3-1 and J usage is TRBJ2-1, with TRBD2 matching 14 bases. Losses at the gene ends were 5 bases for V and 7 bases for J; bases not matched to a gene: 4. Germline V CDR1 and CDR2: LGHDT, YNNKEL (reference sequence). The CDR3 is made up of 15 amino acids.

This clonotype was seen a few times. The chain employs TRBV24-1 and TRBJ2-1; 7 bases map to TRBD1. Germline assignment: CDR1 KGHDR and CDR2 SFDVKD. Trimming at V came to 5 bases and at J to 7 bases, leaving 1 base not matched to a gene. The CDR3 spans 12 residues. Written as DNA, the CDR3 is TGTGCCACCAGTGCACAGGGGAATGAGCAGTTCTTC. Its protein product is CATSAQGNEQFF.

The CDR3 DNA follows: TGCGCCAGCAGCGGTGACAGGGTTAGTAAGACCCAGTACTTC. Translation gives CASSGDRVSKTQYF. The chain is built from TRBV5-1 and TRBJ2-5; 7 bases agree with TRBD1. V was clipped by 4 bases and J by 6 bases; unmatched bases: 9. CDR1 and CDR2 (germline): SGHRS, YFSETQ. This CDR3 contains 14 residues.

The chain uses TRBV27 and TRBJ2-1, with D hard to call. The CDR3 is 13 residues long. V shed 5 bases and J shed 2 bases, with 7 bases lying between them. CDR1 is MNHEY, CDR2 SMNVEV, per germline (reference sequence). Written as DNA, the CDR3 is TGTGCCAGCAGTCGTACAACCTACAATGAGCAGTTCTTC. Translation gives CASSRTTYNEQFF.

This chain links TRBV7-8 with TRBJ1-4; 8 nucleotides line up with TRBD1. The CDR3 runs to 16 residues. In germline, CDR1 is SGHVS, CDR2 FQNEAQ. V trimming: 2 bases; J trimming: 7 bases; junction bases outside the gene matches: 9. The CDR3 coding sequence is TGTGCCAGCAGCTTATTACCGGGACAGGAAGGTGAAAAACTGTTTTTT. It is translated as CASSLLPGQEGEKLFF.

In this sample, this clonotype turned up many times. The V and J genes are TRBV7-9 and TRBJ2-3, with TRBD1 as a possible D gene (6 bases). The V end lost 1 base, the J end lost 5 bases, and 13 bases lay between the germline ends. Germline V gene sequence: CDR1 SEHNR, CDR2 FQNEAQ (reference sequence). The length of the CDR3 is 15 residues. CDR3 nucleotides: TGTGCCAGCAGCTTAGTGCAGGGGCTCAGAGATACGCAGTATTTT. Translation: CASSLVQGLRDTQYF.

This clonotype showed up just a few times. This chain connects TRBV20-1 to TRBJ2-7, with 7 bases matching TRBD2. CDR1 DFQATT and CDR2 SNEGSKA come from the germline V gene (reference sequence). The CDR3 totals 15 residues. The CDR3 DNA reads as TGCAGCCCCAACCTCGGGACTACCTCCTCCTACGAGCAGTACTTC. This encodes CSPNLGTTSSYEQYF.

This clonotype was observed many times. This rearrangement joins TRBV24-1 to TRBJ2-1; tentative D call: TRBD2 (5 bases). Germline lookup yields CDR1 KGHDR and CDR2 SFDVKD. V lost 12 bases, J lost 7 bases, and 18 bases lay in between. This CDR3 spans 13 amino acids. This CDR3 reads CAAQDDGGNEQFF. The DNA for the CDR3 is TGTGCCGCCCAGGATGACGGCGGGAATGAGCAGTTCTTC.

This chain connects TRBV12-3 or TRBV12-4 to TRBJ1-6; D is uncertain. V was pared by 4 bases and J by 0 bases, with 10 bases between. The CDR3 has 16 amino acids. CDR3 nucleotides: TGTGCCAGCAGTTGGGGAGGGAGCTCCTATAATTCACCCCTCCACTTT. Protein product: CASSWGGSSYNSPLHF.

In this sample, this clonotype turned up a few times. The J gene is TRBJ1-5, the V gene TRBV9, with D perhaps TRBD1 (5 bases). This CDR3 has 17 amino acids. Germline V gives CDR1 SGDLS, CDR2 YYNGEE. Trimming shortened V by 0 bases and J by 5 bases, and 18 bases separated the two germline ends. DNA for the CDR3: TGTGCCAGCAGCGTAGAACCAGGGAATGTTGGGGATCAGCCCCAGCATTTT. Translated, it gives CASSVEPGNVGDQPQHF.

This clonotype was found a few times. V is TRBV7-9 and J is TRBJ2-7; D could derive from TRBD1 or TRBD2 (5 bases each). This CDR3 is 13 amino acids long. The germline CDR1 and CDR2 sequences are SEHNR and FQNEAQ (reference sequence). V dropped 1 base and J dropped 6 bases, with 10 bases sitting between them. In nucleotides, the CDR3 is TGTGCCAGCAGCTTAGAGGGACCCGGCGAGCAGTACTTC. Protein sequence: CASSLEGPGEQYF.

This clonotype has ten or more counts. The V and J genes are TRBV7-2 and TRBJ2-1; the D gene is possibly TRBD1 (6 bases). Trimming pared 1 base from V and 4 bases from J, leaving 8 bases between. This CDR3 region has 14 residues. From germline, CDR1 is SGHTA and CDR2 FQGNSA. The CDR3 DNA sequence: TGTGCCAGCAGCTTAGTGGGGACATACAATGAGCAGTTCTTC. Its protein is CASSLVGTYNEQFF.

This clonotype was counted a single time. This chain connects TRBV20-1 to TRBJ1-1, with 12 bases aligning to TRBD1. The V gene's germline CDR1 is DFQATT and CDR2 SNEGSKA (reference sequence). The V gene end was trimmed by 3 bases and the J gene end by 6 bases; junction bases not matched to a gene: 5. CDR3 length: 14 amino acids. CDR3 sequence: CSARRDRGQPEAFF. CDR3 DNA sequence: TGCAGTGCTAGGCGGGACAGGGGGCAGCCTGAAGCTTTCTTT.

The chain is built from TRBV28 and TRBJ1-2; D uncertain. Trimming pared 5 bases from V and 1 base from J, leaving 11 bases between. Germline CDR1 reads MDHEN; CDR2 reads SYDVKM. There are 14 residues in the CDR3. In nucleotides, the CDR3 is TGTGCCAGCAGTCTCTCCTACTTTAACTATGGCTACACCTTC. Amino acid sequence: CASSLSYFNYGYTF.

This clonotype was seen repeatedly, ten times or more. The V and J genes are TRBV7-6 and TRBJ2-5; no definite D call. Germline V gives CDR1 SGHVS, CDR2 FNYEAQ. The CDR3 sequence is 12 residues long. With 1 base removed from V and 5 bases from J, the gap between germline ends came to 5 bases. The CDR3 nucleotides are TGTGCCAGCAGCTTAGTGGGGGAGACCCAGTACTTC. Its translation: CASSLVGETQYF.

The chain recombines TRBV29-1 with TRBJ1-2; 7 nucleotides agree with TRBD1. Per germline, CDR1 SQVTM and CDR2 ANQGSEA. This CDR3 is built from 10 residues. V was clipped by 6 bases and J by 8 bases; unmatched bases: 3. The DNA for the CDR3 is TGCAGCGTCGACAGGGACGGCTACACCTTC. This sequence encodes CSVDRDGYTF.

This clonotype has a count of ten or more. J is TRBJ1-5 and V is TRBV12-3 or TRBV12-4; TRBD1 agrees at 7 bases. The length of the CDR3 is 14 residues. The V gene end was trimmed by 1 base and the J gene end by 7 bases; junction bases not matched to a gene: 4. CDR3 nucleotides: TGTGCCAGCAGTTTAGTGGGGACAGACCAGCCCCAGCATTTT. Amino acids: CASSLVGTDQPQHF.

To note about this clonotype: This may arise from a read error, as a much more abundant clone is one base away. The V call is TRBV5-1, the J call TRBJ2-1; no clear D gene. Germline lookup yields CDR1 SGHRS and CDR2 YFSETQ. The ends were cut back, 0 bases at V and 5 bases at J, with 15 bases in the middle. The CDR3 sequence is 16 residues long. In DNA form, the CDR3 reads TGCGCCAGCAGCTTGGCAGCCTCTAGTAGCCACAATGAGCAGTTCTTC. Translated, it gives CASSLAASSSHNEQFF.

This clonotype was seen only a few times. In nucleotides, the CDR3 is TGTGCCAGCAGCGGACAGGGGTTCACCTACGAGCAGTACTTC. This encodes CASSGQGFTYEQYF. This chain links TRBV9 with TRBJ2-7; 8 bases match TRBD1. The J segment lost 2 bases and the V segment lost 3 bases, leaving 4 bases of the junction unmatched. The CDR3 has 14 residues. Germline V lookup: CDR1 SGDLS, CDR2 YYNGEE.

Many counts were recorded for this clonotype. This sequence joins TRBV15 and TRBJ2-1; perhaps TRBD2 as D (5 bases). The CDR3 totals 17 residues. Germline CDR1 reads LNHNV; CDR2 reads YYDKDF (reference sequence). Trimming cost V 0 bases and J 2 bases, with 14 bases left between them. This CDR3 is CATSRDRRLAPYNEQFF. In nucleotides, the CDR3 is TGTGCCACCAGCAGAGACCGTCGCCTAGCCCCCTACAATGAGCAGTTCTTC.

The chain is built from TRBV5-1 and TRBJ2-5; no clear D. Trimming shortened V by 0 bases and J by 2 bases, and 11 bases separated the two germline ends. The CDR3 runs to 15 residues. Germline CDR1 reads SGHRS; CDR2 reads YFSETQ. CDR3 nucleotide sequence: TGCGCCAGCAGCTTGGTAGTAGGGCCACAAGAGACCCAGTACTTC. This translates into CASSLVVGPQETQYF.